This is a list of T cell receptor beta chains from one sample in a study of T cell responses to AZD1222 COVID-19 vaccine. Assay used: immunoSEQ multiplex PCR; TCRdb lists only in-frame clones, some missing. The repertoire has some 120,000 clones, approximately 85% of them found once; the top ten carry 4.4%. The sample here was peripheral blood, taken 28 days after the second AZD1222 dose. These receptors were obtained from an adult who received the AZD1222 COVID-19 vaccine. Each CDR3 is given with its conserved first and last residue. A D gene is named only where the DNA matches it firmly. Only part of the rows carry a size: once, few, many, or a class if the clone is expanded.

clone_size j_call d_call v_call cdr3_aa cdr3_nt
- TRBJ1-2 TRBD1 TRBV5-4 CASSFGTGEGYGYTF TGTGCCAGCAGCTTCGGGACAGGGGAGGGCTATGGCTACACCTTC
- TRBJ2-1 - TRBV5-1 CASSLQDSGEQFF TGCGCCAGCAGCCTGCAGGATTCTGGTGAGCAGTTCTTC
- TRBJ1-1 TRBD1 TRBV6-5 CASSYSGQANTEAFF TGTGCCAGCAGTTACTCGGGACAGGCGAACACTGAAGCTTTCTTT
- TRBJ1-1 - TRBV6-6 CASSYLDSLFSAEAFF TGTGCCAGCAGTTATCTGGACAGCTTGTTCAGCGCTGAAGCTTTCTTT
- TRBJ1-2 - TRBV19 CASSEDRYYGYTF TGTGCCAGTAGTGAGGACAGATACTATGGCTACACCTTC
- TRBJ2-1 - TRBV5-1 CASSPRTGTYNEQFF TGCGCCAGCAGCCCTCGTACAGGGACTTACAATGAGCAGTTCTTC
- TRBJ1-1 - TRBV27 CASSLKAEQGEAFF TGTGCCAGCAGTTTAAAAGCTGAACAGGGTGAAGCTTTCTTT
- TRBJ2-6 TRBD1 TRBV6-5 CASSLDRSGANVLTF TGTGCCAGCAGTCTGGACAGGTCTGGGGCCAACGTCCTGACTTTC
few TRBJ2-7 - TRBV12-3/TRBV12-4 CASSGRGGGEQYF TGTGCCAGCAGCGGTCGTGGGGGCGGTGAGCAGTACTTC
- TRBJ1-6 - TRBV4-1 CASSQDVTSSYNSPLHF TGCGCCAGCAGCCAAGATGTGACGAGCTCCTATAATTCACCCCTCCACTTT
- TRBJ2-3 TRBD2 TRBV5-1 CASSFGLADDTDTQYF TGCGCCAGCAGCTTCGGACTAGCGGATGACACAGATACGCAGTATTTT
- TRBJ2-2 TRBD2 TRBV14 CASRIAGLAGELFF TGTGCCAGTCGAATAGCGGGGCTCGCCGGGGAGCTGTTTTTT
- TRBJ2-3 - TRBV6-2/TRBV6-3 CASSYVRNTDTQYF TGTGCCAGCAGTTACGTCAGAAACACAGATACGCAGTATTTT
- TRBJ1-2 - TRBV28 CASSISFGYGYTF TGTGCCAGCAGTATATCTTTCGGGTATGGCTACACCTTC
- TRBJ1-4 TRBD1 TRBV5-1 CASSLQGGAGNEKLFF TGCGCCAGCAGCTTGCAGGGGGGAGCGGGGAATGAAAAACTGTTTTTT
- TRBJ2-6 - TRBV10-1 CASIGQNSGANVLTF TGCGCCAGTATCGGACAGAACTCTGGGGCCAACGTCCTGACTTTC
once TRBJ2-7 TRBD1 TRBV18 CASSPETGGLYEQYF TGTGCCAGCTCACCCGAGACAGGGGGCCTCTACGAGCAGTACTTC
- TRBJ1-2 - TRBV2 CASKGTFFTRGYGYTF TGTGCCAGCAAGGGAACATTTTTCACACGGGGCTATGGCTACACCTTC
- TRBJ2-7 - TRBV6-6 CASTPGQNLYEQYF TGTGCCAGCACTCCGGGGCAGAACCTCTACGAGCAGTACTTC
once TRBJ2-7 TRBD1 TRBV19 CASSWQGANGEQYF TGTGCCAGTAGTTGGCAGGGGGCTAACGGCGAGCAGTACTTC
- TRBJ2-3 - TRBV5-7 CASSLEQDCDSSTDTQYF TGTGCCAGCAGCTTGGAACAGGATTGTGACTCTAGCACAGATACGCAGTATTTT
few TRBJ1-5 - TRBV21-1 CASSNGHGNQPQHF TGTGCCAGCAGCAACGGACATGGCAATCAGCCCCAGCATTTT
few TRBJ1-1 - TRBV2 CATLEGRTNTEAFF TGTGCCACCCTAGAGGGGCGCACGAACACTGAAGCTTTCTTT
- TRBJ1-5 - TRBV4-1 CASSQDADEAQPQHF TGCGCCAGCAGCCAAGACGCCGACGAGGCCCAGCCCCAGCATTTT
- TRBJ1-6 TRBD1 TRBV18 CASSPDTGGNSPLHF TGTGCCAGCTCACCAGACACAGGGGGTAATTCACCCCTCCACTTT
- TRBJ1-4 - TRBV4-3 CASSQAGREKLFF TGCGCCAGCAGCCAAGCGGGCCGAGAAAAACTGTTTTTT
- TRBJ2-2 TRBD1 TRBV5-6 CASSFGTGANTGELFF TGTGCCAGCAGCTTCGGGACAGGGGCGAACACCGGGGAGCTGTTTTTT
- TRBJ1-6 - TRBV28 CASTRGGGYLTPLHF TGTGCCAGCACCCGAGGGGGGGGATACTTAACACCCCTCCACTTT
- TRBJ1-4 - TRBV2 CASRRSEKLFF TGTGCCAGCCGCCGTTCTGAAAAACTGTTTTTT
- TRBJ1-5 - TRBV7-8 CASSLRGYSNQPQHF TGTGCCAGCAGCTTACGGGGGTATAGCAATCAGCCCCAGCATTTT
- TRBJ1-2 - TRBV7-2 CASSNRNYGYTF TGTGCCAGCAGCAATCGGAACTATGGCTACACCTTC
- TRBJ2-3 TRBD2 TRBV5-1 CASSLPNSGDTDTQYF TGCGCCAGCAGCTTGCCTAATAGCGGGGATACAGATACGCAGTATTTT
- TRBJ2-7 TRBD1 TRBV5-1 CASSFQGALYYEQYF TGCGCCAGCAGCTTTCAGGGGGCCCTTTACTACGAGCAGTACTTC
once TRBJ1-3 TRBD1 TRBV30 CAWETGRGNTIYF TGTGCCTGGGAGACAGGGAGAGGAAACACCATATATTTT
- TRBJ1-1 TRBD1 TRBV19 CASSDGGQMNTEAFF TGTGCCAGTAGTGACGGGGGACAGATGAACACTGAAGCTTTCTTT
- TRBJ1-5 - TRBV6-5 CASGPNQPQHF TGTGCCAGCGGGCCTAATCAGCCCCAGCATTTT
- TRBJ2-1 - TRBV7-7 CASSLSGSSYNEQFF TGTGCCAGCAGCTTATCGGGGAGCTCCTACAATGAGCAGTTCTTC
- TRBJ2-4 TRBD2 TRBV3-1/TRBV3-2 CASSYSAGTSLDIQYF TGTGCCAGCAGCTACTCAGCCGGGACTAGTCTTGACATTCAGTACTTC
once TRBJ2-1 TRBD2 TRBV28 CASSHLAGALSYNEQFF TGTGCCAGCAGTCATCTAGCGGGGGCCCTTTCCTACAATGAGCAGTTCTTC
- TRBJ2-1 - TRBV6-2/TRBV6-3 CASSYSTGGLYYNEQFF TGTGCCAGCAGTTACTCGACCGGGGGCCTTTATTACAATGAGCAGTTCTTC
- TRBJ2-4 - TRBV15 CATSRDLLAKNIQYF TGTGCCACCAGCAGAGATCTGCTAGCCAAAAACATTCAGTACTTC
- TRBJ2-7 - TRBV20-1 CSAASVDEQYF TGCAGTGCGGCCTCAGTCGACGAGCAGTACTTC
- TRBJ1-3 - TRBV7-2 CASSLGLSGNTIYF TGTGCCAGCAGCTTAGGACTATCGGGAAACACCATATATTTT
- TRBJ1-1 - TRBV19 CASSTEHKANTEAFF TGTGCCAGTAGTACGGAACACAAAGCGAACACTGAAGCTTTCTTT
- TRBJ2-5 TRBD2 TRBV19 CASSLTSRGETQYF TGTGCCAGTAGTTTGACTAGCCGGGGGGAGACCCAGTACTTC
- TRBJ1-5 - TRBV24-1 CATSDFGSPGNQPQHF TGTGCCACCAGTGATTTTGGGAGCCCCGGCAATCAGCCCCAGCATTTT
once TRBJ1-5 - TRBV5-3 CARSFIGQAKYQPQHF TGTGCCAGAAGCTTTATCGGGCAGGCAAAATATCAGCCCCAGCATTTT
- TRBJ1-3 - TRBV20-1 CSASRPFTAGNTIYF TGCAGTGCTAGTCGGCCGTTTACCGCTGGAAACACCATATATTTT
- TRBJ1-2 TRBD1 TRBV5-6 CASSLVDRDQDGYTF TGTGCCAGCAGCTTGGTGGACAGGGATCAAGATGGCTACACCTTC
- TRBJ1-2 - TRBV7-8 CASSPRQAGPLNYGYTF TGTGCCAGCAGCCCCCGGCAGGCGGGACCCCTTAACTATGGCTACACCTTC
- TRBJ2-1 TRBD2 TRBV9 CASSAPGATSGDNEQFF TGTGCCAGCAGCGCCCCAGGGGCGACTAGCGGGGATAATGAGCAGTTCTTC
- TRBJ1-4 - TRBV4-3 CASSQASGNEKLFF TGCGCCAGCAGCCAAGCCAGCGGTAATGAAAAACTGTTTTTT
- TRBJ1-2 - TRBV9 CASSASTGPYGYTF TGTGCCAGCAGCGCCTCCACAGGTCCCTATGGCTACACCTTC
- TRBJ2-7 TRBD2 TRBV5-4 CASSRTSGGTSYEQYF TGTGCCAGCAGTAGGACTAGCGGGGGGACCTCCTACGAGCAGTACTTC
- TRBJ1-1 TRBD1 TRBV5-4 CASSFPRGVNTEAFF TGTGCCAGCAGTTTCCCCAGGGGGGTGAACACTGAAGCTTTCTTT
- TRBJ1-1 - TRBV5-6 CASSLVYDHSF TGTGCCAGCAGCTTGGTTTATGACCATTCCTTT
- TRBJ2-7 TRBD2 TRBV7-3 CASSPYGTSHEQYF TGTGCCAGCAGCCCCTACGGGACTAGCCACGAGCAGTACTTC
- TRBJ2-3 TRBD2 TRBV19 CASSIAGGPYTQYF TGTGCCAGTAGTATCGCGGGGGGGCCCTATACGCAGTATTTT